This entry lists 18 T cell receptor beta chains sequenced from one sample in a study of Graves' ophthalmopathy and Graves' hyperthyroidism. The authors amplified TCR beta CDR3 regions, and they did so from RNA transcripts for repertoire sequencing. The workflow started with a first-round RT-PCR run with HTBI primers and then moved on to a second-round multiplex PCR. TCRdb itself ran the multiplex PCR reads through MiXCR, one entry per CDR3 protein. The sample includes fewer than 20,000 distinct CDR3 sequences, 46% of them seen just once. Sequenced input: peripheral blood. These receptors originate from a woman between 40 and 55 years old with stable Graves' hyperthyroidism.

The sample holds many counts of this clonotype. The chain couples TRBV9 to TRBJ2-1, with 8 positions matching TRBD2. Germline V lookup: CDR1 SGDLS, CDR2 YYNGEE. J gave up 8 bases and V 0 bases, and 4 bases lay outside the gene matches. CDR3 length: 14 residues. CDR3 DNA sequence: TGTGCCAGCAGCGTAGGGCCTAGCGGGCATGAGCAGTTCTTC. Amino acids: CASSVGPSGHEQFF.

CDR3 residues: CASKRLAVYNEQFF. The CDR3 DNA reads TGCGCCAGTAAGAGACTAGCGGTTTACAATGAGCAGTTCTTC. The genes are TRBV10-2 and TRBJ2-1, with 9 bases that match TRBD2. Germline loops: CDR1 WSHSY, CDR2 SAAADI. The J segment lost 4 bases and the V segment lost 9 bases, leaving 7 bases of the junction unmatched. This CDR3 has 14 residues.

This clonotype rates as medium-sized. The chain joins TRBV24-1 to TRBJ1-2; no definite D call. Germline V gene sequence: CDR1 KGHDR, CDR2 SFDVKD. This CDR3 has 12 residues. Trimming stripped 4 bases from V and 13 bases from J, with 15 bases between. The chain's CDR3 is CATSDPRAWFTF. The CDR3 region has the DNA TGTGCCACCAGTGACCCGCGGGCCTGGTTCACCTTC.

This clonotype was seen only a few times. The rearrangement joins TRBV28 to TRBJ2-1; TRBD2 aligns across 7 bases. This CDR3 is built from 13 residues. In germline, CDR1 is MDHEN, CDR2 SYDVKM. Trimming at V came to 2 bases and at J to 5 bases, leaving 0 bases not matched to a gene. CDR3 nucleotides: TGTGCCAGCAGTTTACGGGGGGACAATGAGCAGTTCTTC. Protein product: CASSLRGDNEQFF.

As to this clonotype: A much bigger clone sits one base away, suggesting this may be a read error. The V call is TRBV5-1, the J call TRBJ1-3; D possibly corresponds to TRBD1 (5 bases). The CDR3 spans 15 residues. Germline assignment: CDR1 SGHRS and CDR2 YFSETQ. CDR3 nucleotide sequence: TGCGCCAGCAGCTTGGCGGGGGACGTTGGAAACGCCATATATTTT. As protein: CASSLAGDVGNAIYF.

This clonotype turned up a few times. CDR3 sequence (DNA): TGCGCCAGCAGCCACGGGACTAGCGGGAGTACAGATACGCAGTATTTT. Translated: CASSHGTSGSTDTQYF. The genes are TRBV4-1 and TRBJ2-3; 14 bases match TRBD2. Germline V gives CDR1 MGHRA, CDR2 YSYEKL. CDR3 size: 16 residues. The V and J ends lost 3 bases and 3 bases, in that order; junction bases with no gene match: 2.

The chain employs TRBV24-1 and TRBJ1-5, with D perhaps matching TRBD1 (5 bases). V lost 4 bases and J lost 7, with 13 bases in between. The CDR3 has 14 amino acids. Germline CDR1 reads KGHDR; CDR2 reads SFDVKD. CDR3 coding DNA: TGTGCCACCAGTGAAGCAAGGGGCGGGCAGCCCCAGCATTTT. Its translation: CATSEARGGQPQHF.

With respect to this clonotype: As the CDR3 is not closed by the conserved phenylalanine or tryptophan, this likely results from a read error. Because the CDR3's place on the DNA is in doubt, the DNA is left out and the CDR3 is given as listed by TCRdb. The CDR3 protein is CSASGSSINEQFA. The J gene is TRBJ2-1, the V gene TRBV20-1. The CDR3 is 13 amino acids long, termini counted. CDR1 is DFQATT and CDR2 is SNEGSKA in the germline V gene (reference sequence).

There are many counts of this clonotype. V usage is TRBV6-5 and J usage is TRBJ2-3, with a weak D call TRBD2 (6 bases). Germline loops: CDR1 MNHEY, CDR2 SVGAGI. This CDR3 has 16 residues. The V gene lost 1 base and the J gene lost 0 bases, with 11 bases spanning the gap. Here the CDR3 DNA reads TGTGCCAGCAGTTACTATAGTAGCGGAAGCACAGATACGCAGTATTTT. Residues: CASSYYSSGSTDTQYF.

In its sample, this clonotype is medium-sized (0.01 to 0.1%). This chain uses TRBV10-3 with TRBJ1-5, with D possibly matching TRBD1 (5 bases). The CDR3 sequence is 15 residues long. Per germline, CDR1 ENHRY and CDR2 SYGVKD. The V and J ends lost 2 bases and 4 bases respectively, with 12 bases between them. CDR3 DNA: TGTGCCATCAGTGAGCGGGACGGGAGAAATCAGCCCCAGCATTTT. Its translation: CAISERDGRNQPQHF.

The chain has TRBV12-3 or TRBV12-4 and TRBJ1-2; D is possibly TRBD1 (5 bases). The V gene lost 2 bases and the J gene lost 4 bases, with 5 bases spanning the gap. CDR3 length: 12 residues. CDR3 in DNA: TGTGCCAGCAGTTTACAGGGCTATGGCTACACCTTC. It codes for CASSLQGYGYTF.

CDR3 nucleotide sequence: TGTGCCAGCAGTGATTCTCCCGGGACAGTAACCTACGAGCAGTACTTC. Encoded protein: CASSDSPGTVTYEQYF. The chain joins TRBV2 to TRBJ2-7; 7 bases map to TRBD1. The CDR3 covers 16 residues. Germline loops: CDR1 SNHLY, CDR2 FYNNEI. V shed 3 bases and J 2 bases; nucleotides not matched to a gene: 10.

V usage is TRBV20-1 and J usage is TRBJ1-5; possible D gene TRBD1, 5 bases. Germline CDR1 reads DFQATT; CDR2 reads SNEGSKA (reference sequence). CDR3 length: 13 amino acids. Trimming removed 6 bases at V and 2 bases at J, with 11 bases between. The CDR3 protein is CSAPGPGNQPQHF. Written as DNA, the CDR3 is TGCAGTGCGCCGGGACCTGGCAATCAGCCCCAGCATTTT.

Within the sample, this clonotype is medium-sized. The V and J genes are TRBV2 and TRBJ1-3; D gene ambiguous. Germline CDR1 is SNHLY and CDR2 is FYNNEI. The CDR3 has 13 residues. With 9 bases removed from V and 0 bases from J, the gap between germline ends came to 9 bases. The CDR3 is CASPDGSGNTIYF. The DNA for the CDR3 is TGTGCCAGTCCGGATGGCTCTGGAAACACCATATATTTT.

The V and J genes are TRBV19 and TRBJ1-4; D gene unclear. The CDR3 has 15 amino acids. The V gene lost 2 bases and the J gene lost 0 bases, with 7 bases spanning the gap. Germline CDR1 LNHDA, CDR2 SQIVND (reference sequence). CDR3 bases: TGTGCCAGTAGTATATTTGGATCAACTAATGAAAAACTGTTTTTT. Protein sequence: CASSIFGSTNEKLFF.

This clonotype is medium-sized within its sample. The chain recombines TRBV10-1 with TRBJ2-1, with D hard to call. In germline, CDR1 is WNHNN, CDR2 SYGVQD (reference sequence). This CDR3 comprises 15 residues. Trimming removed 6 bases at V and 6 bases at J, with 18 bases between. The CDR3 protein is CASSNDLRYRNEQFF. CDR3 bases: TGCGCCAGCAGCAACGACCTTAGGTACCGCAATGAGCAGTTCTTC.

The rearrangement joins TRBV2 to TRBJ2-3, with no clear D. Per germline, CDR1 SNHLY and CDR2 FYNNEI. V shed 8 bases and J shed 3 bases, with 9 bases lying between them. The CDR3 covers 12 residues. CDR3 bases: TGTGCCAGCTATTCCGGGACAGATACGCAGTATTTT. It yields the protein CASYSGTDTQYF.

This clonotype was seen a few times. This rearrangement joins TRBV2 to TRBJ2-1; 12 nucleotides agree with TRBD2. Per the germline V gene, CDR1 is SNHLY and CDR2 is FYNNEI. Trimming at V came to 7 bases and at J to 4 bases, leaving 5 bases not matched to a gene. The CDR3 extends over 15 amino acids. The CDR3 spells CASKETSGGYNEQFF. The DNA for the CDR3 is TGTGCCAGCAAAGAGACTAGCGGGGGATACAATGAGCAGTTCTTC.